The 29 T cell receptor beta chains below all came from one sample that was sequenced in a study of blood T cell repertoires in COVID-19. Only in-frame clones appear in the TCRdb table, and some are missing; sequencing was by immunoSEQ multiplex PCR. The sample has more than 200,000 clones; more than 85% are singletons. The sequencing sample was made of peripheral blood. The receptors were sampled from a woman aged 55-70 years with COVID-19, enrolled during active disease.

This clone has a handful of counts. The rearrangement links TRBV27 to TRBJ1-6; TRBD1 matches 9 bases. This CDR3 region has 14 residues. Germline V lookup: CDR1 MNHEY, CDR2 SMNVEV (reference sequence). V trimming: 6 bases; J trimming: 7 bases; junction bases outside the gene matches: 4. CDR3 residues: CASRGTGRNSPLHF. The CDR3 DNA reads TGTGCCAGCAGGGGGACAGGGAGAAATTCACCCCTCCACTTT.

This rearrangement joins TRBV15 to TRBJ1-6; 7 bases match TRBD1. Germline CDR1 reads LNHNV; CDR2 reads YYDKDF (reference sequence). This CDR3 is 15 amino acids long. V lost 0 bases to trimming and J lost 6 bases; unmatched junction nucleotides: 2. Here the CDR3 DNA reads TGTGCCACCAGCAGAGAGAACAGGGGTAATTCACCCCTCCACTTT. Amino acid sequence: CATSRENRGNSPLHF.

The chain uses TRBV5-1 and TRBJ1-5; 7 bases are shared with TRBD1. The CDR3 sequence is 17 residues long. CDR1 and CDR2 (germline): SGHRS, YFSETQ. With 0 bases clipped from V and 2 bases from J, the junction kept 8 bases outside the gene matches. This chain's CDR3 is CASSLAHLQGGNQPQHF. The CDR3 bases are TGCGCCAGCAGCTTGGCCCATCTTCAGGGGGGCAATCAGCCCCAGCATTTT.

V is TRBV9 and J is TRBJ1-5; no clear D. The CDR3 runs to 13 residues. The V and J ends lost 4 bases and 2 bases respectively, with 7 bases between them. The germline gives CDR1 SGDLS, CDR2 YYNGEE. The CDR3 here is CASSTGGNQPQHF. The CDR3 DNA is TGTGCCAGCAGCACCGGAGGCAATCAGCCCCAGCATTTT.

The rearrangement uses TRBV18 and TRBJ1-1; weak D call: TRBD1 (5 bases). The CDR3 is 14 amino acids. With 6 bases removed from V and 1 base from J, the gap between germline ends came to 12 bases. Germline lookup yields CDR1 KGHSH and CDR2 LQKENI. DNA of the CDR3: TGTGCCAGCTCCTCCGGGGGGGGGAACACTGAAGCTTTCTTT. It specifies CASSSGGGNTEAFF. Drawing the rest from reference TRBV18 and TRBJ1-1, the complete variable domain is NAGVMQNPRHLVRRRGQEARLRCSPMKGHSHVYWYRQLPEEGLKFMVYLQKENIIDESGMPKERFSAEFPKEGPSILRIQQVVRGDSAAYFCASSSGGGNTEAFFGQGTRLTVV.

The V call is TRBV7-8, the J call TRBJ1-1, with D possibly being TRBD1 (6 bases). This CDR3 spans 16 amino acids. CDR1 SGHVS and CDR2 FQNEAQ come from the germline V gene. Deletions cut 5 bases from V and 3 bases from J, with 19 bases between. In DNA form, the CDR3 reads TGTGCCAGCAGCCTAAGCAACGGGGGGCGGCACACTGAAGCTTTCTTT. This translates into CASSLSNGGRHTEAFF. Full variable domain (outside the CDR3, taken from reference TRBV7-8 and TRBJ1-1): GAGVSQSPRYKVAKRGQDVALRCDPISGHVSLFWYQQALGQGPEFLTYFQNEAQLDKSGLPSDRFFAERPEGSVSTLKIQRTQQEDSAVYLCASSLSNGGRHTEAFFGQGTRLTVV.

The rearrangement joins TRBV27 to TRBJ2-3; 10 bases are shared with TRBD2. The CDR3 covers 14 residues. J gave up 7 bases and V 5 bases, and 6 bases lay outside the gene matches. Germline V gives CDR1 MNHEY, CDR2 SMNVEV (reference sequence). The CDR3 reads CASSSLAGVYTQYF. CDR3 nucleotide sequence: TGTGCCAGCAGTAGTCTAGCGGGAGTATATACGCAGTATTTT.

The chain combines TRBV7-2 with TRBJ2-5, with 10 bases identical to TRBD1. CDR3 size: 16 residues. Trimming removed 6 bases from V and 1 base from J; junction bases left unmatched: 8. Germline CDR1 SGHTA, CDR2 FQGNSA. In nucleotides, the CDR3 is TGTGCCAGCAGGTGGAGGACAGGGGGTTCCCAAGAGACCCAGTACTTC. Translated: CASRWRTGGSQETQYF.

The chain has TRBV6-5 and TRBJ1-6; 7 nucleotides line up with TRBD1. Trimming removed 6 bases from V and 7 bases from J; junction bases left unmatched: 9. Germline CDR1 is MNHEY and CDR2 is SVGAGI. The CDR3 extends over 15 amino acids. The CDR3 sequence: CASRRQGARNSPLHF. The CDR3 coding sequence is TGTGCCAGCAGAAGACAGGGAGCGAGGAATTCACCCCTCCACTTT.

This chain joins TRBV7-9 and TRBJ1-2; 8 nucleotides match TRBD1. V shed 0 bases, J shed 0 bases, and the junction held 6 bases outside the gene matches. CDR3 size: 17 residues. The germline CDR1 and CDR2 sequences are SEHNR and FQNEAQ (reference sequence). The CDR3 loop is CASSLATGVGANYGYTF. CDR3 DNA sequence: TGTGCCAGCAGCTTAGCGACAGGGGTCGGAGCTAACTATGGCTACACCTTC.

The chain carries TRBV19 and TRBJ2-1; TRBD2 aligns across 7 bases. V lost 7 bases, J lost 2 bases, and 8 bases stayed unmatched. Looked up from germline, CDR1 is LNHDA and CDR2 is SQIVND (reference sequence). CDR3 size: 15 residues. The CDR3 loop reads CASTPASGPYNEQFF. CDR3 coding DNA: TGTGCCAGTACGCCGGCTAGCGGACCCTACAATGAGCAGTTCTTC.

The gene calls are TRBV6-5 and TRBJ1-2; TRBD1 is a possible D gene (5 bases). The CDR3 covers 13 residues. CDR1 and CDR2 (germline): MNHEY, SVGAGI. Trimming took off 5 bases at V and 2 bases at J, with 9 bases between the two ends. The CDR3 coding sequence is TGTGCCAGCAGTATGGGGCAGAACTATGGCTACACCTTC. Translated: CASSMGQNYGYTF.

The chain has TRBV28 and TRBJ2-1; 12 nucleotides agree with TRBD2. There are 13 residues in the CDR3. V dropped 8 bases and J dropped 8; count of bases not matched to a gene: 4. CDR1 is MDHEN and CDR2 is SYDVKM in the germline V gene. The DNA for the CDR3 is TGTGCCAGCCGACTAGCGGGAGATCATGAGCAGTTCTTC. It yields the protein CASRLAGDHEQFF.

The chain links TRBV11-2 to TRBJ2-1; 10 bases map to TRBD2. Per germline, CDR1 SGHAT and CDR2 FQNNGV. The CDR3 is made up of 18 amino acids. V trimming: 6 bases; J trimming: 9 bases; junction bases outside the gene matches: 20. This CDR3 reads CASSQVLAGGRVSGEQFF. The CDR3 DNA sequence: TGTGCCAGCAGTCAGGTGTTAGCGGGAGGTAGGGTTTCCGGTGAGCAGTTCTTC.

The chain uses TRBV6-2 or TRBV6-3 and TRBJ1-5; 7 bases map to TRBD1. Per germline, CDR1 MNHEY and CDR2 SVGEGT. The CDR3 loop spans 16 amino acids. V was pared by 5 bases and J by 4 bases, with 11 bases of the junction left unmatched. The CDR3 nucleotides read TGTGCCAGCAGTCCGTCACAGGGGCCCTCAAATCAGCCCCAGCATTTT. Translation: CASSPSQGPSNQPQHF.

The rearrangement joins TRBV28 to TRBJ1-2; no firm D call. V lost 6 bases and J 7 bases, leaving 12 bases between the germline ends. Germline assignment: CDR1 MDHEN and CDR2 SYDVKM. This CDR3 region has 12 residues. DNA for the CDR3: TGTGCCAGCAGGGCGGGCCCCGGTGGCTACACCTTC. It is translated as CASRAGPGGYTF.

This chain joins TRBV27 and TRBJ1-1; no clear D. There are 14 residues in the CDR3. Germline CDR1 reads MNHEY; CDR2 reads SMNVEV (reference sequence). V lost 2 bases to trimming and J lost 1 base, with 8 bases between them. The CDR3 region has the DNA TGTGCCAGCAGTTTAGGGCACTCGAACACTGAAGCTTTCTTT. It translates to CASSLGHSNTEAFF.

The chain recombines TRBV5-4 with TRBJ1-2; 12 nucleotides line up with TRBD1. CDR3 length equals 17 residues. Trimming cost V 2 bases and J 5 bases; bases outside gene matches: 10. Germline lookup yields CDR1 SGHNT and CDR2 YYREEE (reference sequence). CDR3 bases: TGTGCCAGCAGCTTCGGGGGACAGGGGGCATCTTGGTATGGCTACACCTTC. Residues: CASSFGGQGASWYGYTF.

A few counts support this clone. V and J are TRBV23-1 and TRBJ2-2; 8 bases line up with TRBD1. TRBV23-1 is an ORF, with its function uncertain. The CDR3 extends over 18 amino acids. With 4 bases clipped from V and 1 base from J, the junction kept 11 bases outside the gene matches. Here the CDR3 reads CASSRWGWTGKNTGELFF. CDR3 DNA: TGCGCCAGCAGTCGGTGGGGGTGGACAGGGAAGAACACCGGGGAGCTGTTTTTT.

The CDR3: CASSPPAGTGYSPLHF. In DNA, the CDR3 is TGTGCCAGCTCACCACCTGCCGGGACAGGCTATTCACCCCTCCACTTT. The chain couples TRBV18 to TRBJ1-6, with 8 bases lining up with TRBD1. There are 16 residues in the CDR3. V was pared by 0 bases and J by 8 bases, with 6 bases of the junction left unmatched. Germline V gene data show CDR1 as KGHSH and CDR2 as LQKENI.

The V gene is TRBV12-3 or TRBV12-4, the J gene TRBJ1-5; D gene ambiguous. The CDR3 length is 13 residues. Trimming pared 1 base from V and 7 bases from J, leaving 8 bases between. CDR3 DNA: TGTGCCAGCAGTTTAGAGGGAGGCCAGCCCCAGCATTTT. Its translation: CASSLEGGQPQHF.

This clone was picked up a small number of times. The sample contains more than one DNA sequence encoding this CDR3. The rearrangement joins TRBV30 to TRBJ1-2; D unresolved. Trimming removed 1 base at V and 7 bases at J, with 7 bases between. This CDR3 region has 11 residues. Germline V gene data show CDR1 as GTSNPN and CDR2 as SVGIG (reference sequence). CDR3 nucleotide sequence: TGTGCCTGGAGTGACCGGGGTGGCTACACCTTC. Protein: CAWSDRGGYTF.

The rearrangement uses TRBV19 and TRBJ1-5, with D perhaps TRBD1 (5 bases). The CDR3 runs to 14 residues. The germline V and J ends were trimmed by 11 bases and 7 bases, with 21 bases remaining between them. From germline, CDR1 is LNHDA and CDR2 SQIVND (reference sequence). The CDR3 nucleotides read TGTGCCTCCTCTGTTGGGGCGAGAGAGCAGCCCCAGCATTTT. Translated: CASSVGAREQPQHF. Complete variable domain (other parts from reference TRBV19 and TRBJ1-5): DGGITQSPKYLFRKEGQNVTLSCEQNLNHDAMYWYRQDPGQGLRLIYYSQIVNDFQKGDIAEGYSVSREKKESFPLTVTSAQKNPTAFYLCASSVGAREQPQHFGDGTRLSIL.

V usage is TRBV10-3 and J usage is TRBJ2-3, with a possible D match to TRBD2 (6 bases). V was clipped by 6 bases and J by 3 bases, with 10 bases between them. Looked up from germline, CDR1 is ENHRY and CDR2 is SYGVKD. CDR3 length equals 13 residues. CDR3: CAIRLASTDTQYF. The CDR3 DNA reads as TGTGCCATCAGACTAGCATCAACAGATACGCAGTATTTT.

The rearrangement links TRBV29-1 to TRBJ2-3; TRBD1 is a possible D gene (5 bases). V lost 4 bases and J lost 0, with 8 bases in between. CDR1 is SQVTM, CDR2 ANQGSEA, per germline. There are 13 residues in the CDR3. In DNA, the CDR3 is TGCAGCGTTGGACAGACTAGCACAGATACGCAGTATTTT. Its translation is CSVGQTSTDTQYF.

The CDR3 loop is CASSTPRAAGNYEQYF. The DNA of the CDR3 is TGTGCCAGTAGTACCCCCCGGGCTGCGGGAAACTACGAGCAGTACTTC. The rearrangement joins TRBV19 to TRBJ2-7; maybe TRBD2 (6 bases). The CDR3 covers 16 residues. The V end was cut by 4 bases, the J end by 3 bases, with 19 bases between. CDR1 is LNHDA and CDR2 is SQIVND in the germline V gene (reference sequence).

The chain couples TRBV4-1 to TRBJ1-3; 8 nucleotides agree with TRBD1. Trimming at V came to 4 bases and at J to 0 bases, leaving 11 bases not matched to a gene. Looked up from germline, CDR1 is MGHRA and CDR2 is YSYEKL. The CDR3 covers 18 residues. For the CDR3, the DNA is TGCGCCAGCAGCCCGACTGCGGGACAGGTGAGCTCTGGAAACACCATATATTTT. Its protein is CASSPTAGQVSSGNTIYF.

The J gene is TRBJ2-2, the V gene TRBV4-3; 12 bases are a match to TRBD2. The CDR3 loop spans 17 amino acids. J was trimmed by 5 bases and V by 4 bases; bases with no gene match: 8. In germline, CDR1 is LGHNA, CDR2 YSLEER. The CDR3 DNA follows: TGCGCCAGCAGCCTTGACCTAGCGGGAGGGAATACCGGGGAGCTGTTTTTT. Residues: CASSLDLAGGNTGELFF.

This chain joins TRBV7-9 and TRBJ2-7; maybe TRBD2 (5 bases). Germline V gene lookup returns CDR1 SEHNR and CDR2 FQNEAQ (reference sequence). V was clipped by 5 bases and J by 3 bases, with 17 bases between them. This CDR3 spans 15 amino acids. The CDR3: CASSQELEKGYEQYF. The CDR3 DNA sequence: TGTGCCAGCAGCCAAGAACTAGAAAAAGGCTACGAGCAGTACTTC.